This T cell receptor beta chain was recorded in a study of blood T cells in healthy people across ages. The CDR3 is made up of 13 amino acids. The V and J ends lost 7 bases and 4 bases, in that order; junction bases with no gene match: 7. Germline V CDR1 and CDR2: SGHRS, YFSETQ. Primers used in a second PCR of about 7 to 12 cycles were a sample-barcoded 5' primer and a J-beta primer mix. TCRdb called the 5' RACE reads again in MiXCR, with one record for every CDR3 protein. The table has about 1,800,000 distinct CDR3 sequences, 28% seen once. Per sample, no less than 5.5 micrograms of total RNA were extracted. About this clonotype: Antigen specificity is unknown.

General study results and limits: Strong correlation linked observed beta diversity and percent naive T cells.

The chain recombines TRBV5-1 with TRBJ1-2, with 7 bases fitting TRBD1. The sequenced sample consisted of blood. The receptor was derived from a woman aged 25 to 45 in good health. DNA of the CDR3: TGCGCCAGCGCTGAGACAGGGCGCTATGGCTACACCTTC. Translated: CASAETGRYGYTF.